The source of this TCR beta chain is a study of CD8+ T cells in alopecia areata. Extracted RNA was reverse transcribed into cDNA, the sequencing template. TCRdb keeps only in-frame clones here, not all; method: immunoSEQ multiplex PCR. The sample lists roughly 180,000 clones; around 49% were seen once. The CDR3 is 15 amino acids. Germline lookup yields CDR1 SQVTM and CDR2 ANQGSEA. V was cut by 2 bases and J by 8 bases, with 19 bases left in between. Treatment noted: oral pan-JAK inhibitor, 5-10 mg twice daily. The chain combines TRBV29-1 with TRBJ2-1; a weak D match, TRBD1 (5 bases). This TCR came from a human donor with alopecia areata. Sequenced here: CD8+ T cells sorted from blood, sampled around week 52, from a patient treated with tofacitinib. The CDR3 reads CSVERGAPRIDEQFF. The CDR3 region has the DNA TGCAGCGTTGAACGTGGGGCCCCGAGGATCGATGAGCAGTTCTTC.